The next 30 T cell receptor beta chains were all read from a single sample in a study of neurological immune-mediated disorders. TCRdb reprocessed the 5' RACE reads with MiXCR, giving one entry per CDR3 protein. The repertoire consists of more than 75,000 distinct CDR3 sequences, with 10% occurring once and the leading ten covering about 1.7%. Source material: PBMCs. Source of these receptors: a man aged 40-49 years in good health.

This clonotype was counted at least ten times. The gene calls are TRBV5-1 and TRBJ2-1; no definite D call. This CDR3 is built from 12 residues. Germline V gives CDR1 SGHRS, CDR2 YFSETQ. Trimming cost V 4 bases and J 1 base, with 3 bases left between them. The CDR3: CASSHSYNEQFF. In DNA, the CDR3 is TGCGCCAGCAGCCATTCCTACAATGAGCAGTTCTTC. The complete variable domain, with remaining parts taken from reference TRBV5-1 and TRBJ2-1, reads KAGVTQTPRYLIKTRGQQVTLSCSPISGHRSVSWYQQTPGQGLQFLFEYFSETQRNKGNFPGRFSGRQFSNSRSEMNVSTLELGDSALYLCASSHSYNEQFFGPGTRLTVL.

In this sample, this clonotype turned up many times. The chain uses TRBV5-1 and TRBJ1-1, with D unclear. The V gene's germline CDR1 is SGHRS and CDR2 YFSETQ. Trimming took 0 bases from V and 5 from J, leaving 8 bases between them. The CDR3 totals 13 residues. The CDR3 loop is CASSLDLVTEAFF. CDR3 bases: TGCGCCAGCAGCTTGGATCTTGTGACTGAAGCTTTCTTT.

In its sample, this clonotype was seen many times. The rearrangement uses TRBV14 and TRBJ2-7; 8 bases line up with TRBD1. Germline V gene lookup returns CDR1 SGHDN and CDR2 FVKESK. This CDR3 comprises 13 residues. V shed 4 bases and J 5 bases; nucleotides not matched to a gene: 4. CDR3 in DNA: TGTGCCAGCAGCCCGACAGGGGCGGACGAGCAGTACTTC. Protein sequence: CASSPTGADEQYF.

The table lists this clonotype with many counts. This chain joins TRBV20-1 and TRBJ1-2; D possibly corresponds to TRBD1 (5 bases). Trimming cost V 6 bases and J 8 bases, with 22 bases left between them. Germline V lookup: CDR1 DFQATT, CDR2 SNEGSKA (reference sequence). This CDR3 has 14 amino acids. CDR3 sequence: CSARSGTPLGGYTF. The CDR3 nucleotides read TGCAGTGCAAGAAGCGGGACGCCTCTTGGCGGCTACACCTTC.

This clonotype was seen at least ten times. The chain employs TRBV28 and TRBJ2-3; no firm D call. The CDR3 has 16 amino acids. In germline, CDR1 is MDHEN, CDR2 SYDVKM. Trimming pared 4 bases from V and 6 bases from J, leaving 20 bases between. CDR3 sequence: CASSSPAVLLGDTQYF. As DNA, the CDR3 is TGTGCCAGCAGTTCTCCTGCGGTTCTCTTGGGGGATACGCAGTATTTT.

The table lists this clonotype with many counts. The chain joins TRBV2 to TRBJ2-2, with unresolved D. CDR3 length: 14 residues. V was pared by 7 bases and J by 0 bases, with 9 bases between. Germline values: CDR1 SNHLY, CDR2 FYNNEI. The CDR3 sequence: CASKAESNTGELFF. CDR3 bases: TGTGCCAGCAAGGCAGAATCGAACACCGGGGAGCTGTTTTTT.

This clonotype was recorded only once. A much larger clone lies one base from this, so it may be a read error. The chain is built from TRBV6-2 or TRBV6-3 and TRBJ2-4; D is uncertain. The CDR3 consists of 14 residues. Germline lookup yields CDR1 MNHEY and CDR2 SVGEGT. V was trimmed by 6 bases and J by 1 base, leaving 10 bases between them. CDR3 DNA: TGTGCCAGCAGCCCTTCCTGGGCCAAAAACATTCAGTACTTC. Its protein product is CASSPSWAKNIQYF.

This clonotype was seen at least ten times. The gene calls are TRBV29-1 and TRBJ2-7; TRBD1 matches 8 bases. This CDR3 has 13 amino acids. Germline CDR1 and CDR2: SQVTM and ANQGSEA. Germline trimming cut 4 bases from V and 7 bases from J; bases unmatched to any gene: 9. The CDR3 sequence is CSVVTGGLNEQYF. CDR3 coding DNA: TGCAGCGTTGTTACAGGGGGGCTTAATGAGCAGTACTTC.

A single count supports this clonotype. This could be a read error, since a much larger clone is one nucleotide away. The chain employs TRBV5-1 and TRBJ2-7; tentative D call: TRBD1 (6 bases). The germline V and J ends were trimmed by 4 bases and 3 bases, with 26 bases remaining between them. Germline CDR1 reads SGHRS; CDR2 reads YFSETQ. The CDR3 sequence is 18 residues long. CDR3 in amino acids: CASSQTTLGHGYVYEQYF. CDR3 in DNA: TGCGCCAGCAGCCAAACAACCCTGGGACATGGGTATGTCTACGAGCAGTACTTC.

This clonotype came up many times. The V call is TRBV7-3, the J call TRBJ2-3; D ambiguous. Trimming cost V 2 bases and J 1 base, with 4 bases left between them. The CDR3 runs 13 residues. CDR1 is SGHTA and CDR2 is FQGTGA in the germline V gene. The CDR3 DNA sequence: TGTGCCAGCAGCTTAGATCGCACAGATACGCAGTATTTT. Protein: CASSLDRTDTQYF.

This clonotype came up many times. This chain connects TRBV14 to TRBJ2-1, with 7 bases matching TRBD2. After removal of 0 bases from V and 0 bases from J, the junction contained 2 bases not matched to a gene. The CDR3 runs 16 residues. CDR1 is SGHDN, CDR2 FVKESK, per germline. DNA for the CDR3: TGTGCCAGCAGCCAAGATAGCGGGTACTCCTACAATGAGCAGTTCTTC. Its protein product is CASSQDSGYSYNEQFF. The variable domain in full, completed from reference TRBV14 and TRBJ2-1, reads EAGVTQFPSHSVIEKGQTVTLRCDPISGHDNLYWYRRVMGKEIKFLLHFVKESKQDESGMPNNRFLAERTGGTYSTLKVQPAELEDSGVYFCASSQDSGYSYNEQFFGPGTRLTVL.

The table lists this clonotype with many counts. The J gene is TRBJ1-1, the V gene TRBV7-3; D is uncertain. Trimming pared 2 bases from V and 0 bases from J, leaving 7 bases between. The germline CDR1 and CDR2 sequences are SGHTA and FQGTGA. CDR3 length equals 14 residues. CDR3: CASSLGLLNTEAFF. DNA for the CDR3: TGTGCCAGCAGCTTAGGACTTTTGAACACTGAAGCTTTCTTT. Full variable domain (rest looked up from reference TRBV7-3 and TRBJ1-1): GAGVSQTPSNKVTEKGKYVELRCDPISGHTALYWYRQSLGQGPEFLIYFQGTGAADDSGLPNDRFFAVRPEGSVSTLKIQRTERGDSAVYLCASSLGLLNTEAFFGQGTRLTVV.

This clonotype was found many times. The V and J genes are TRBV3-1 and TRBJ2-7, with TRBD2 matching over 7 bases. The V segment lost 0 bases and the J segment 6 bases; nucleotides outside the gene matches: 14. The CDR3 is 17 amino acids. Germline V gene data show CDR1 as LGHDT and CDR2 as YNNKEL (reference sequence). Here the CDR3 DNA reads TGTGCCAGCAGCCAAGAGATCCGGGACTACAGGCTCACCGAGCAGTACTTC. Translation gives CASSQEIRDYRLTEQYF.

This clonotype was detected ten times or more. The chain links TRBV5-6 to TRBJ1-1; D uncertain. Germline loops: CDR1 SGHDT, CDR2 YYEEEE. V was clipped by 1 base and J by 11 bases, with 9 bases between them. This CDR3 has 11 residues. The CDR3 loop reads CASSLLGSAFF. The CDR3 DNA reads TGTGCCAGCAGCTTGCTGGGGAGTGCTTTCTTT. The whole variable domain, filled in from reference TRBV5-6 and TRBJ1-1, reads DAGVTQSPTHLIKTRGQQVTLRCSPKSGHDTVSWYQQALGQGPQFIFQYYEEEERQRGNFPDRFSGHQFPNYSSELNVNALLLGDSALYLCASSLLGSAFFGQGTRLTVV.

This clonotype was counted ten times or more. CDR3 sequence: CAISGGNGDTEAFF. The CDR3 bases are TGTGCCATCAGTGGCGGGAATGGGGACACTGAAGCTTTCTTT. The chain is built from TRBV10-3 and TRBJ1-1; D uncertain. The CDR3 loop spans 14 amino acids. The V end was cut by 4 bases, the J end by 3 bases, with 12 bases between. Germline values: CDR1 ENHRY, CDR2 SYGVKD.

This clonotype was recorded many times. DNA for the CDR3: TGTGCCAGCAGTGGGGTTTTGGGGAGAACTGAAGCTTTCTTT. This codes for CASSGVLGRTEAFF. The chain recombines TRBV28 with TRBJ1-1; D call uncertain. The germline V gene has CDR1 MDHEN and CDR2 SYDVKM. CDR3 length equals 14 residues. V lost 5 bases and J lost 5, with 15 bases in between. Supplemented by reference TRBV28 and TRBJ1-1, the full variable domain reads DVKVTQSSRYLVKRTGEKVFLECVQDMDHENMFWYRQDPGLGLRLIYFSYDVKMKEKGDIPEGYSVSREKKERFSLILESASTNQTSMYLCASSGVLGRTEAFFGQGTRLTVV.

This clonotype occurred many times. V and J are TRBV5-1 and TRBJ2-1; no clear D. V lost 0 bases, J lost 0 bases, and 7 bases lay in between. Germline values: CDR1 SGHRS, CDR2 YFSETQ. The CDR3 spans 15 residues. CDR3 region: CASSLEGFSYNEQFF. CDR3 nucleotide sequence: TGCGCCAGCAGCTTGGAAGGGTTCTCCTACAATGAGCAGTTCTTC.

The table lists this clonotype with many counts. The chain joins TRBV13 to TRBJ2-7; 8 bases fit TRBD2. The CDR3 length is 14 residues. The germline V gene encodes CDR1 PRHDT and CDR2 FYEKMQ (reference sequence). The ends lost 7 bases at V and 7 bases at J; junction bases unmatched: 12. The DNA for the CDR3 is TGTGCCAGCACCCGGGAGGGGACCCAGCGGGAGCAGTACTTC. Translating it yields CASTREGTQREQYF.

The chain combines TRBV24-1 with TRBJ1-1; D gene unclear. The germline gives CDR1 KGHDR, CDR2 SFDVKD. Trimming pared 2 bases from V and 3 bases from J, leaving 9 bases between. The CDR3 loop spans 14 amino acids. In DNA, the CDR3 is TGTGCCACCAGTGATTCAGTGGGCTACACTGAAGCTTTCTTT. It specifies CATSDSVGYTEAFF.

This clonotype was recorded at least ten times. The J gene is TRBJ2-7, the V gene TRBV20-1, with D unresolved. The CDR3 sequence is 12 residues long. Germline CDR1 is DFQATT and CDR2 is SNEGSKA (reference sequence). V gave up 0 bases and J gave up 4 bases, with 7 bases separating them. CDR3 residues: CSAREVGYEQYF. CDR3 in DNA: TGCAGTGCTAGAGAAGTCGGTTACGAGCAGTACTTC.

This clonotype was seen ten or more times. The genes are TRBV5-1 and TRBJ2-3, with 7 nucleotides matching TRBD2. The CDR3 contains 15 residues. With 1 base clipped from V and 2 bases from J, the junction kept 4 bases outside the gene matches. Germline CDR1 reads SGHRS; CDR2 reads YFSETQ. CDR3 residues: CASSLRGTNTDTQYF. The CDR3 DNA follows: TGCGCCAGCAGCTTGCGAGGGACTAACACAGATACGCAGTATTTT.

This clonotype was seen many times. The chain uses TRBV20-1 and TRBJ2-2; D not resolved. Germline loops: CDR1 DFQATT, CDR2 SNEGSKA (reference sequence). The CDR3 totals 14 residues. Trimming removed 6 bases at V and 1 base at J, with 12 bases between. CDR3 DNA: TGCAGTGCCTCCGACTGGAGGAACACCGGGGAGCTGTTTTTT. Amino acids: CSASDWRNTGELFF.

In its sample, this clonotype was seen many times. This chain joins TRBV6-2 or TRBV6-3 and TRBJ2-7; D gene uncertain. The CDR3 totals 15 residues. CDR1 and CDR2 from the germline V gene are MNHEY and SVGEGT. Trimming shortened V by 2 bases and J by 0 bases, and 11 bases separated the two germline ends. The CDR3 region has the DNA TGTGCCAGCAGTTACGCCATCGGTCCCTCCTACGAGCAGTACTTC. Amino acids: CASSYAIGPSYEQYF.

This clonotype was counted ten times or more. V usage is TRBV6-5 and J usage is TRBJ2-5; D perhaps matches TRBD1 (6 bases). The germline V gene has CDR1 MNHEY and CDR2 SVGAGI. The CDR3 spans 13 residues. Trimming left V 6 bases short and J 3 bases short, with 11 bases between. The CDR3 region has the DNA TGTGCCAGCAGCCTGACAGGCGAAGAGACCCAGTACTTC. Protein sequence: CASSLTGEETQYF.

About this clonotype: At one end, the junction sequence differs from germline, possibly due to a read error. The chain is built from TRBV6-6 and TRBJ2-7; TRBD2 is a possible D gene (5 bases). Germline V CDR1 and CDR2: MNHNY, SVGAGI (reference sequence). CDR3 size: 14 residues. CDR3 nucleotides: TGTGCCAGCAGCATCCCGACGGGAACCTACGACCAGTACTTC. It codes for CASSIPTGTYDQYF.

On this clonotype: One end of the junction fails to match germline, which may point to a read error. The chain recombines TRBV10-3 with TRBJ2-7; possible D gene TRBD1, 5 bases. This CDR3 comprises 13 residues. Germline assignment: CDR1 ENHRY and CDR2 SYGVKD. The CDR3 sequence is CAISAVGLDEQYF. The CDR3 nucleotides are TGTGCCATTAGTGCGGTGGGGCTAGACGAGCAGTACTTC.

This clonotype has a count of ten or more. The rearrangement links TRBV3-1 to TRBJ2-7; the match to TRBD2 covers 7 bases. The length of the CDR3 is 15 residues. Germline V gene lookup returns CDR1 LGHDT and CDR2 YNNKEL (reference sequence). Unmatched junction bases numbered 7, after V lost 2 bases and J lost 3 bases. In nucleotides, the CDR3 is TGTGCCAGCAGCCAAAGCGTATCGGGAGGCTACGAGCAGTACTTC. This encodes CASSQSVSGGYEQYF.

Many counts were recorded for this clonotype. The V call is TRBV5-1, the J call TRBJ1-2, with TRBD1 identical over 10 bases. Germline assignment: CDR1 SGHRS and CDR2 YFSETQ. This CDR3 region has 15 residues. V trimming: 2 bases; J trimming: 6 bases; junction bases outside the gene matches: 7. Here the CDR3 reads CASSFFSGTGDGYTF. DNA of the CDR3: TGCGCCAGCAGCTTTTTTTCCGGGACAGGGGATGGCTACACCTTC.

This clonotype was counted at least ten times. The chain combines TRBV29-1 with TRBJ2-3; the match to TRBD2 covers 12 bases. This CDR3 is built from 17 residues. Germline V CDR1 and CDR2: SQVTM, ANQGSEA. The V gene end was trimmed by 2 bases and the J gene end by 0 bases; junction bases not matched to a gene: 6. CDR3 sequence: CSVESMTSGRSTDTQYF. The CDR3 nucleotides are TGCAGCGTTGAATCGATGACTAGCGGGAGAAGCACAGATACGCAGTATTTT.

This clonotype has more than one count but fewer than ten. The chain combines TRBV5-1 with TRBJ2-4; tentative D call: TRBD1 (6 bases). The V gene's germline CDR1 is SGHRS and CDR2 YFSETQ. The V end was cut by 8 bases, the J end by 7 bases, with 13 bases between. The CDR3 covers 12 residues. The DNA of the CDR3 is TGCGCCAGGACAGGCGAAAGGAACATTCAGTACTTC. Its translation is CARTGERNIQYF.